The 30 T cell receptor beta chains presented below share a single source sample, sequenced in a study of cytomegalovirus exposure and HLA in healthy donors. The PCR contained 60 Vbeta and 13 Jbeta primers. Repertoires were generated with immunoSEQ multiplex PCR, while TCRdb's copy carries only in-frame clones and drops some. The sample carries tens of thousands of clones, 70% recorded once. The material sequenced was PBMCs. The receptor set was obtained from a woman in her forties or fifties in good health and CMV-seropositive.

This clone was detected a few times. CDR3 in DNA: TGTGCCAGCAGTGAACCGGGACAGGGGGTTGTTGAAGCTTTCTTT. Amino acid sequence: CASSEPGQGVVEAFF. The gene calls are TRBV5-6 and TRBJ1-1; 11 bases align to TRBD1. Trimming cost V 5 bases and J 7 bases; bases outside gene matches: 10. CDR3 length: 15 amino acids. The germline V gene encodes CDR1 SGHDT and CDR2 YYEEEE.

This clone appeared a single time. The gene calls are TRBV5-1 and TRBJ2-5; TRBD2 matches 9 bases. TRBJ2-7 explains the end of the DNA better; the J call may be wrong. CDR1 and CDR2 from the germline V gene are SGHRS and YFSETQ. There are 14 residues in the CDR3. The CDR3 protein is CASSLAGTSNEQYF. The CDR3 nucleotides read TGCGCCAGCAGCTTGGCAGGGACTAGCAACGAGCAGTACTTC.

The genes are TRBV7-2 and TRBJ1-3; 8 bases align to TRBD1. The CDR3 is made up of 14 amino acids. Germline V gene data show CDR1 as SGHTA and CDR2 as FQGNSA. Trimming removed 5 bases from V and 4 bases from J; junction bases left unmatched: 4. The CDR3 sequence is CASSQTGGGNTIYF. CDR3 in DNA: TGTGCCAGCAGCCAAACAGGGGGAGGAAACACCATATATTTT.

The chain combines TRBV2 with TRBJ2-2, with D possibly matching TRBD1 (5 bases). From germline, CDR1 is SNHLY and CDR2 FYNNEI. The CDR3 is 14 residues long. V lost 8 bases and J lost 4, with 14 bases in between. DNA for the CDR3: TGTGCCAGCCTATCAGGGTTGGGCACCGGGGAGCTGTTTTTT. Translation gives CASLSGLGTGELFF.

The chain recombines TRBV9 with TRBJ2-1; TRBD2 agrees at 8 bases. Trimming at V came to 0 bases and at J to 6 bases, leaving 5 bases not matched to a gene. The CDR3 sequence is 15 residues long. Germline values: CDR1 SGDLS, CDR2 YYNGEE. The CDR3 region has the DNA TGTGCCAGCAGCGTAGGAATAGCGGGATCCAATGAGCAGTTCTTC. Encoded protein: CASSVGIAGSNEQFF.

With respect to this clone: The same CDR3 arises from other DNA sequences in this sample as well. The chain is built from TRBV4-3 and TRBJ1-3, with D perhaps matching TRBD1 (6 bases). Trimming shortened V by 0 bases and J by 2 bases, and 8 bases separated the two germline ends. The CDR3 runs to 15 residues. The germline gives CDR1 LGHNA, CDR2 YSLEER. CDR3 DNA sequence: TGCGCCAGCAGCCAAGATAGACAGGCTGGAAACACCATATATTTT. Its translation: CASSQDRQAGNTIYF.

This clone was observed a few times. The chain combines TRBV9 with TRBJ2-7, with TRBD2 identical over 8 bases. V shed 0 bases and J 2 bases; nucleotides not matched to a gene: 4. The CDR3 has 15 amino acids. The germline CDR1 and CDR2 sequences are SGDLS and YYNGEE. CDR3 loop: CASSVDSTSAYEQYF. CDR3 nucleotides: TGTGCCAGCAGCGTAGATTCGACTAGCGCCTACGAGCAGTACTTC.

This clone is labeled as large. This CDR3 is also generated by other DNA sequences in the sample. This chain joins TRBV6-6 and TRBJ2-7; tentative D call: TRBD2 (5 bases). The V gene lost 0 bases and the J gene lost 7 bases, with 16 bases spanning the gap. This CDR3 is 15 amino acids long. The germline gives CDR1 MNHNY, CDR2 SVGAGI (reference sequence). In DNA, the CDR3 is TGTGCCAGCAGTTACTCAACGGGGAGCCTACGGGAGCAGTACTTC. It specifies CASSYSTGSLREQYF.

The chain employs TRBV6-1 and TRBJ2-5; 9 nucleotides match TRBD1. The J segment lost 3 bases and the V segment lost 3 bases, leaving 5 bases of the junction unmatched. Germline V gene data show CDR1 as MNHNS and CDR2 as SASEGT. The CDR3 totals 15 residues. The CDR3 here is CASSDPGQGEETQYF. The CDR3 DNA reads TGTGCCAGCAGTGACCCGGGACAGGGTGAAGAGACCCAGTACTTC.

The chain combines TRBV5-1 with TRBJ2-1; 8 nucleotides align to TRBD2. J lost 7 bases, V lost 4 bases, and 7 bases had no gene match. The CDR3 has 14 amino acids. Germline CDR1 reads SGHRS; CDR2 reads YFSETQ. Here the CDR3 reads CASSAGTRGNEQFF. The CDR3 bases are TGCGCCAGCAGCGCCGGGACTAGGGGGAATGAGCAGTTCTTC.

This chain links TRBV4-1 with TRBJ2-2; TRBD2 aligns across 7 bases. Looked up from germline, CDR1 is MGHRA and CDR2 is YSYEKL. This CDR3 has 18 residues. V lost 2 bases to trimming and J lost 2 bases; unmatched junction nucleotides: 11. CDR3 sequence: CASSQPWEGIGNTGELFF. In DNA, the CDR3 is TGCGCCAGCAGCCAACCGTGGGAGGGGATAGGAAACACCGGGGAGCTGTTTTTT.

The gene calls are TRBV7-2 and TRBJ2-7; 9 bases map to TRBD1. J was trimmed by 3 bases and V by 5 bases; bases with no gene match: 8. This CDR3 contains 15 residues. The germline CDR1 and CDR2 sequences are SGHTA and FQGNSA. Here the CDR3 reads CASSPTGGGLYEQYF. In DNA, the CDR3 is TGTGCCAGCAGCCCTACAGGGGGCGGTCTCTACGAGCAGTACTTC. Combining the CDR3 with reference TRBV7-2 and TRBJ2-7 gives the whole variable domain GAGVSQSPSNKVTEKGKDVELRCDPISGHTALYWYRQSLGQGLEFLIYFQGNSAPDKSGLPSDRFSAERTGGSVSTLTIQRTQQEDSAVYLCASSPTGGGLYEQYFGPGTRLTVT.

This chain uses TRBV28 with TRBJ2-3; tentatively, D is TRBD1 (5 bases). The CDR3 is made up of 13 amino acids. Germline V CDR1 and CDR2: MDHEN, SYDVKM. V lost 4 bases to trimming and J lost 4 bases, with 9 bases between them. The CDR3 sequence: CASSSRVSDTQYF. CDR3 coding DNA: TGTGCCAGCAGTTCCAGGGTTTCAGATACGCAGTATTTT.

The V gene is TRBV28, the J gene TRBJ2-1; D is undetermined. The germline V gene encodes CDR1 MDHEN and CDR2 SYDVKM. The CDR3 spans 14 residues. V lost 7 bases and J lost 0, with 10 bases in between. The CDR3 spells CASTSPSSYNEQFF. The CDR3 DNA reads TGTGCCAGCACATCACCGAGCTCCTACAATGAGCAGTTCTTC.

The chain links TRBV6-5 to TRBJ1-3, with no clear D. The CDR3 is 16 amino acids. The V and J ends lost 0 bases and 0 bases respectively, with 9 bases between them. Looked up from germline, CDR1 is MNHEY and CDR2 is SVGAGI. The CDR3 protein is CASSYSGVGSGNTIYF. CDR3 in DNA: TGTGCCAGCAGTTACTCGGGCGTTGGCTCTGGAAACACCATATATTTT.

The chain is built from TRBV2 and TRBJ2-3; D might be TRBD2 (6 bases). The germline V and J ends were trimmed by 7 bases and 10 bases, with 27 bases remaining between them. The CDR3 length is 16 residues. The germline gives CDR1 SNHLY, CDR2 FYNNEI. Here the CDR3 DNA reads TGTGCCAGCACCAGCGGGCGAGGACGATACCGTCTCGCGCAGTATTTT. This gives the protein CASTSGRGRYRLAQYF.

This clone has just a few counts. The chain couples TRBV7-9 to TRBJ2-7; 7 bases line up with TRBD1. The CDR3 loop spans 14 amino acids. V lost 2 bases, J lost 3 bases, and 4 bases stayed unmatched. Germline-derived CDR1 and CDR2 are SEHNR and FQNEAQ (reference sequence). CDR3 region: CASSLRDRIYEQYF. In DNA, the CDR3 is TGTGCCAGCAGCTTAAGGGACAGAATCTACGAGCAGTACTTC.

Remarks on this clone: A read error may produce the germline difference seen at one junction end. The same CDR3 arises from other DNA sequences in this sample as well. The chain couples TRBV5-6 to TRBJ2-7, with TRBD1 as a possible D gene (6 bases). CDR1 SGHDT and CDR2 YYEEEE come from the germline V gene. This CDR3 region has 15 residues. The chain's CDR3 is CASKKLTGFSYEQYF. The CDR3 nucleotides are TGCGCCAGCAAAAAACTGACAGGATTCTCCTACGAGCAGTACTTC.

A few counts support this clone. V usage is TRBV11-3 and J usage is TRBJ2-1; D might be TRBD1 (6 bases). Germline V CDR1 and CDR2: SGHNT, YENEEA. With 5 bases removed from V and 8 bases from J, the gap between germline ends came to 22 bases. The CDR3 sequence is 16 residues long. CDR3 nucleotides: TGTGCCAGCAGCCCAACAGGGATTTCGGGATTCGATGAGCAGTTCTTC. It encodes CASSPTGISGFDEQFF.

V usage is TRBV7-8 and J usage is TRBJ1-2, with a possible D match to TRBD1 (5 bases). In germline, CDR1 is SGHVS, CDR2 FQNEAQ. Trimming took 2 bases from V and 1 from J, leaving 11 bases between them. The CDR3 sequence is 15 residues long. CDR3: CASSLTPTDNYGYTF. The CDR3 DNA reads TGTGCCAGCAGCTTAACTCCGACAGATAACTATGGCTACACCTTC. The entire variable domain, with the rest obtained from reference TRBV7-8 and TRBJ1-2, is as follows: GAGVSQSPRYKVAKRGQDVALRCDPISGHVSLFWYQQALGQGPEFLTYFQNEAQLDKSGLPSDRFFAERPEGSVSTLKIQRTQQEDSAVYLCASSLTPTDNYGYTFGSGTRLTVV.

This chain connects TRBV6-1 to TRBJ1-5, with 8 bases that match TRBD1. This CDR3 comprises 14 residues. Germline loops: CDR1 MNHNS, CDR2 SASEGT. J gave up 6 bases and V 8 bases, and 9 bases lay outside the gene matches. The CDR3 DNA reads as TGTGCCAGCTGGACAGGGAGTCGGCCTCAGCCCCAGCATTTT. Amino acids: CASWTGSRPQPQHF.

This clone was seen just once. This chain connects TRBV29-1 to TRBJ1-1, with 9 bases fitting TRBD1. This CDR3 has 15 residues. V was pared by 4 bases and J by 5 bases, with 11 bases of the junction left unmatched. CDR1 is SQVTM, CDR2 ANQGSEA, per germline. The CDR3 here is CSVGRGQGKRTEAFF. CDR3 nucleotide sequence: TGCAGCGTTGGGAGAGGACAGGGGAAAAGGACTGAAGCTTTCTTT.

V is TRBV29-1 and J is TRBJ1-2; 7 positions match TRBD1. The CDR3 runs to 15 residues. Germline V gene data show CDR1 as SQVTM and CDR2 as ANQGSEA. V was pared by 5 bases and J by 2 bases, with 11 bases of the junction left unmatched. In DNA, the CDR3 is TGCAGCGTTCAAACAGGGGTCGAGAGGAACTATGGCTACACCTTC. Its protein product is CSVQTGVERNYGYTF.

V usage is TRBV18 and J usage is TRBJ2-6; D remains ambiguous. Per the germline V gene, CDR1 is KGHSH and CDR2 is LQKENI. The V end was cut by 0 bases, the J end by 0 bases, with 12 bases between. The CDR3 covers 18 residues. CDR3 sequence: CASSPPSRIHSGANVLTF. CDR3 nucleotide sequence: TGTGCCAGCTCACCACCGTCGCGGATTCACTCTGGGGCCAACGTCCTGACTTTC.

The V and J genes are TRBV28 and TRBJ2-5; TRBD1 matches at 10 bases. CDR3 size: 16 residues. Trimming at V came to 1 base and at J to 5 bases, leaving 7 bases not matched to a gene. Germline values: CDR1 MDHEN, CDR2 SYDVKM. CDR3 residues: CASSLYRTGGRETQYF. The CDR3 DNA follows: TGTGCCAGCAGTTTATACCGGACAGGGGGTAGGGAGACCCAGTACTTC.

The rearrangement joins TRBV7-2 to TRBJ2-3, with no clear D. Trimming left V 0 bases short and J 4 bases short, with 8 bases between. This CDR3 has 14 residues. Germline V CDR1 and CDR2: SGHTA, FQGNSA. CDR3 nucleotide sequence: TGTGCCAGCAGCTTAGCGGCCCGTTCAGATACGCAGTATTTT. Its protein is CASSLAARSDTQYF. Combining the CDR3 with reference TRBV7-2 and TRBJ2-3 gives the whole variable domain GAGVSQSPSNKVTEKGKDVELRCDPISGHTALYWYRQSLGQGLEFLIYFQGNSAPDKSGLPSDRFSAERTGGSVSTLTIQRTQQEDSAVYLCASSLAARSDTQYFGPGTRLTVL.

The chain is built from TRBV29-1 and TRBJ2-3; TRBD2 agrees at 7 bases. In germline, CDR1 is SQVTM, CDR2 ANQGSEA. V lost 4 bases and J lost 7; bases outside the gene matches: 8. The CDR3 runs 13 residues. CDR3 region: CSVGGSGTYTQYF. As DNA, the CDR3 is TGCAGCGTTGGGGGGAGCGGGACTTATACGCAGTATTTT.

The V gene is TRBV7-3, the J gene TRBJ1-2, with D perhaps TRBD1 (6 bases). Germline assignment: CDR1 SGHTA and CDR2 FQGTGA. V was trimmed by 2 bases and J by 6 bases, leaving 10 bases between them. The CDR3 contains 13 residues. CDR3 nucleotides: TGTGCCAGCAGCTTAGGGGGCCGGGATGGCTACACCTTC. This sequence encodes CASSLGGRDGYTF.

The rearrangement joins TRBV4-3 to TRBJ2-5; no definite D call. This CDR3 comprises 15 residues. The ends were cut back, 1 base at V and 0 bases at J, with 9 bases in the middle. CDR1 and CDR2 (germline): LGHNA, YSLEER. The CDR3 is CASSQASGYQETQYF. CDR3 nucleotide sequence: TGCGCCAGCAGCCAAGCGTCGGGTTACCAAGAGACCCAGTACTTC.

The chain recombines TRBV29-1 with TRBJ2-7; D is ambiguous. Trimming removed 4 bases at V and 3 bases at J, with 19 bases between. Per the germline V gene, CDR1 is SQVTM and CDR2 is ANQGSEA. The CDR3 extends over 15 amino acids. The CDR3 is CSVAMGTLSSYEQYF. In DNA, the CDR3 is TGCAGCGTTGCCATGGGCACCCTATCAAGCTACGAGCAGTACTTC.